The table lists the clone carrying this T cell receptor (beta chain) with many counts. Antigen unknown. This sample is drawn from a study of T cells in Graves' hyperthyroidism and ophthalmopathy. Germline assignment: CDR1 MNHNS and CDR2 SASEGT. Trimming stripped 6 bases from V and 1 base from J, with 7 bases between. The CDR3 totals 13 residues. Participants, patients aged 18 to 65, had newly diagnosed hyperthyroidism with a duration under 2 months. TCR beta CDR3 region amplification was performed from RNA transcripts. First-round RT-PCR with HTBI primers amplified the TCR CDR3 region. TCRdb fed the multiplex PCR reads into MiXCR, producing one record per CDR3 protein. The profile shows about 400,000 distinct CDR3 sequences, around 16% of them singletons. General observations from the study: Also found in blood were most expanded thyroid clonotypes above 0.001.

This TCR derives from a woman younger than 35 with Graves' hyperthyroidism. The source material was blood. The chain combines TRBV6-1 with TRBJ1-5; D gene unclear. The CDR3 bases are TGTGCCAGCAGGGAACAAAGCAATCAGCCCCAGCATTTT. As protein: CASREQSNQPQHF.